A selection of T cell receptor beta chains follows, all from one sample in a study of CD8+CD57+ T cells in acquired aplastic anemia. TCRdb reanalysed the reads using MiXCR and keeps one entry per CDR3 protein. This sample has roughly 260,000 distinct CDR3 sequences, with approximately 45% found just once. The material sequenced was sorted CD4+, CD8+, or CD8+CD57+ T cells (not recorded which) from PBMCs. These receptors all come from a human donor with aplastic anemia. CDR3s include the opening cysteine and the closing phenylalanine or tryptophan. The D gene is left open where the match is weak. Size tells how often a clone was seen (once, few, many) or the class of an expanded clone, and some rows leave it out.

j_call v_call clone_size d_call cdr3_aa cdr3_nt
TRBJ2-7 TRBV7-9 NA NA CASSLGGLLYEQYF TGTGCCAGCAGCTTAGGTGGTCTCCTCTACGAGCAGTACTTC
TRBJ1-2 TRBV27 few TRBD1 CASSYFGTGAYYGYTF TGTGCCAGCAGTTATTTTGGGACAGGGGCTTACTATGGCTACACCTTC
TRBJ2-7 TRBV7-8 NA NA CASEVTGTGIYEQYF TGTGCCAGCGAAGTTACCGGGACGGGGATCTACGAGCAGTACTTC
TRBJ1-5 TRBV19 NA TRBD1 CASSTGTVSNQPQHF TGTGCCAGTAGTACAGGGACAGTTAGCAATCAGCCCCAGCATTTT
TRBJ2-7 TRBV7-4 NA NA CASSLECSYEQYF TGTGCCAGCAGCTTAGAATGCTCCTACGAGCAGTACTTC
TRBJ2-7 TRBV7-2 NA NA CASTMTFPGEQYF TGTGCCAGCACCATGACCTTTCCGGGCGAGCAGTACTTC
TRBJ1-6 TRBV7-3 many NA CASSLYSRDGNSPLHF TGTGCCAGCAGCTTATACTCCCGGGACGGCAATTCACCCCTCCACTTT
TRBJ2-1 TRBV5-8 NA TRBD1 CASSTDRGLGVSYNEQFF TGTGCCAGCAGCACCGACAGGGGCCTGGGAGTATCCTACAATGAGCAGTTCTTC
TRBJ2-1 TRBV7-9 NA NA CASGPQALNSYNEQFF TGTGCCAGCGGCCCCCAGGCCTTGAATTCCTACAATGAGCAGTTCTTC
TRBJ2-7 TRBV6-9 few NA CASSLAGTNTYEQYF TGTGCCAGCAGTTTGGCCGGGACAAATACCTACGAGCAGTACTTC